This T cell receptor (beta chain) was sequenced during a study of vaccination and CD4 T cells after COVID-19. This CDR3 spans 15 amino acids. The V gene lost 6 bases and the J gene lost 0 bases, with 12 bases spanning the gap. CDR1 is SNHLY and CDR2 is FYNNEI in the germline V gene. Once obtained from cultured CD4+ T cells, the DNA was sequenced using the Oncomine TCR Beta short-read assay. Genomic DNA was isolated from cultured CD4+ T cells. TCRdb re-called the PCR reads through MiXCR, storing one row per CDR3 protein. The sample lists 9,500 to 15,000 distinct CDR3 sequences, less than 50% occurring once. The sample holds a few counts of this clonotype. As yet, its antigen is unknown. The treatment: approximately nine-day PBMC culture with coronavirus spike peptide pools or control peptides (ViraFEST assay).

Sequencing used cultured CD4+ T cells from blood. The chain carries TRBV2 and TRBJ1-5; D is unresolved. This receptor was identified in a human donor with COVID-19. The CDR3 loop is CASREQGNSNQPQHF. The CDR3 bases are TGTGCCAGCAGGGAACAAGGAAATAGCAATCAGCCCCAGCATTTT.